The 24 T cell receptor beta chains listed next were all sequenced from one sample in a study of blood T cells in healthy people across ages. Then a second PCR, running about 7 to 11 cycles, was carried out with a sample-barcoded 5' primer and a J-beta primer mix. Each CDR3 protein gets one entry after TCRdb re-called the 5' RACE reads with MiXCR. The sample lists about 1.7 million distinct CDR3 sequences; roughly 28% were seen once. The material sequenced was blood. These receptors all stem from a woman aged 30 to 39 in good health.

The V and J genes are TRBV6-5 and TRBJ1-2, with D possibly TRBD1 on 6 matching bases. The V gene's germline CDR1 is MNHEY and CDR2 SVGAGI. The germline V and J ends were trimmed by 2 bases and 8 bases, with 18 bases remaining between them. The CDR3 is 15 amino acids. The CDR3 protein is CASSYTNSQGYGYTF. The CDR3 DNA is TGTGCCAGCAGTTACACTAATTCACAGGGATACGGCTACACCTTC.

This clonotype has a count of ten or more. The genes are TRBV12-3 or TRBV12-4 and TRBJ2-3; TRBD2 matches 9 bases. CDR3 size: 16 residues. V lost 1 base to trimming and J lost 4 bases; unmatched junction nucleotides: 6. In nucleotides, the CDR3 is TGTGCCAGCAGTTTAGGAGCGGGAGGAATTGCAGATACGCAGTATTTT. Translation: CASSLGAGGIADTQYF.

This clonotype was seen a few times. The J gene is TRBJ2-5, the V gene TRBV4-1; either TRBD1 or TRBD2 may fit D (7 bases each). Per the germline V gene, CDR1 is MGHRA and CDR2 is YSYEKL. The CDR3 runs to 15 residues. Trimming left V 2 bases short and J 7 bases short, with 17 bases between. The CDR3 sequence is CASSQRTGRGGTQYF. DNA for the CDR3: TGCGCCAGCAGCCAACGGACAGGCCGCGGGGGGACCCAGTACTTC.

This sequence joins TRBV6-1 and TRBJ2-6, with D maybe TRBD1 (6 bases). This CDR3 has 16 residues. V gave up 3 bases and J gave up 0 bases, with 9 bases separating them. Per the germline V gene, CDR1 is MNHNS and CDR2 is SASEGT. The CDR3 nucleotides read TGTGCCAGCAGTGACCTGGGACACTCTGGGGCCAACGTCCTGACTTTC. It codes for CASSDLGHSGANVLTF.

The chain links TRBV5-5 to TRBJ2-7, with 12 bases that match TRBD2. The germline gives CDR1 SGHKS, CDR2 YYEKEE (reference sequence). V gave up 6 bases and J gave up 5 bases; unmatched junction bases: 12. The CDR3 totals 16 residues. Here the CDR3 DNA reads TGTGCCAGCATCCTGACTAGCGGGAGAACATGGGACGAGCAGTACTTC. It translates to CASILTSGRTWDEQYF.

A word on this clonotype: A clone one base away is much larger, so this may be a read error. The V and J genes are TRBV7-2 and TRBJ2-6; D possibly uses TRBD1 or TRBD2 (5 bases each). This CDR3 region has 18 residues. Germline CDR1 and CDR2: SGHTA and FQGNSA. For the CDR3, the DNA is TGTGCCAGCAGCTTAGCGAGGGCTTCCAGCTCTGGGGCCAACGTCCGGACTTTC. Encoded protein: CASSLARASSSGANVRTF.

This chain links TRBV16 with TRBJ1-5, with D maybe TRBD1 (5 bases). V gave up 0 bases and J gave up 5 bases, with 14 bases separating them. The CDR3 has 16 amino acids. Per germline, CDR1 KGHSY and CDR2 FQNENV. In nucleotides, the CDR3 is TGTGCCAGCAGCCAATCCGATGGGCGGGGGGATCAGCCCCAGCATTTT. Translation: CASSQSDGRGDQPQHF.

In DNA form, the CDR3 reads TGTGCCAGCAGCCCTCGGGGGCTAGCGATTGTAGGAGACGAGCAGTACTTC. Translating gives CASSPRGLAIVGDEQYF. The chain recombines TRBV3-1 with TRBJ2-7; D is perhaps TRBD1 or TRBD2 (6 bases each). The CDR3 covers 17 residues. From germline, CDR1 is LGHDT and CDR2 YNNKEL (reference sequence). Deletions cut 4 bases from V and 5 bases from J, with 24 bases between.

The chain carries TRBV4-3 and TRBJ2-1; tentative D call: TRBD1 (6 bases). CDR1 is LGHNA and CDR2 is YSLEER in the germline V gene. This CDR3 contains 16 residues. V gave up 4 bases and J gave up 1 base, with 14 bases separating them. Here the CDR3 DNA reads TGCGCCAGCAGCCTATCTACAGGGTGGTCCTACAATGAGCAGTTCTTC. This sequence encodes CASSLSTGWSYNEQFF.

This clonotype was seen many times. This rearrangement joins TRBV27 to TRBJ2-5; D not certain. V shed 7 bases and J shed 2 bases, with 2 bases lying between them. This CDR3 is 10 amino acids long. Germline CDR1 is MNHEY and CDR2 is SMNVEV (reference sequence). The CDR3 reads CASKQETQYF. CDR3 sequence (DNA): TGTGCCAGCAAGCAAGAGACCCAGTACTTC.

The rearrangement links TRBV9 to TRBJ1-1; 8 positions agree with TRBD1. The CDR3 runs 13 residues. CDR1 is SGDLS and CDR2 is YYNGEE in the germline V gene. V lost 10 bases to trimming and J lost 5 bases; unmatched junction nucleotides: 10. In DNA form, the CDR3 reads TGTGCCGACCAGGGGGCGCTTTGGACTGAAGCTTTCTTT. This encodes CADQGALWTEAFF.

The gene calls are TRBV7-2 and TRBJ1-1; 9 nucleotides match TRBD1. The germline gives CDR1 SGHTA, CDR2 FQGNSA. J gave up 6 bases and V 4 bases, and 9 bases lay outside the gene matches. This CDR3 region has 15 residues. The CDR3 reads CASSSVDRGPPEAFF. The CDR3 region has the DNA TGTGCCAGCAGCTCAGTGGACAGGGGTCCGCCTGAAGCTTTCTTT.

This clonotype has at least ten counts. The germline gene is not matched at one end of the junction; a read error may be the cause. V is TRBV7-2 and J is TRBJ1-2; D might be TRBD1 (6 bases). The CDR3 is 12 amino acids. Germline values: CDR1 SGHTA, CDR2 FQGNSA. The CDR3 region is CASSLEGDGYTF. In nucleotides, the CDR3 is TGCGCCAGCAGCTTGGAGGGGGATGGCTACACCTTC.

CDR3 coding DNA: TGTGCCAGCAAGGGCAGCAACAATGAGCAGTTCTTC. This translates into CASKGSNNEQFF. The J gene is TRBJ2-1, the V gene TRBV6-6; D is unresolved. CDR3 size: 12 residues. Trimming left V 7 bases short and J 5 bases short, with 9 bases between. From germline, CDR1 is MNHNY and CDR2 SVGAGI (reference sequence).

The chain links TRBV12-3 or TRBV12-4 to TRBJ1-2; D possibly corresponds to TRBD1 (6 bases). The CDR3 is made up of 18 amino acids. V was cut by 0 bases and J by 5 bases, with 22 bases left in between. The CDR3 spells CASSLAVGGTGSGYGYTF. DNA for the CDR3: TGTGCCAGCAGTTTAGCGGTCGGAGGTACAGGGTCGGGGTATGGCTACACCTTC.

This clonotype was detected only a few times. This chain uses TRBV20-1 with TRBJ2-1; D might be TRBD1 (6 bases). V was pared by 6 bases and J by 9 bases, with 21 bases between. This CDR3 spans 14 amino acids. Germline CDR1 DFQATT, CDR2 SNEGSKA (reference sequence). CDR3 region: CSAKDWGPSSEQFF. The CDR3 DNA reads TGCAGTGCGAAGGACTGGGGGCCATCGAGTGAGCAGTTCTTC.

In this sample, this clonotype turned up many times. The chain has TRBV7-2 and TRBJ1-2; D unclear. Germline assignment: CDR1 SGHTA and CDR2 FQGNSA. V lost 5 bases and J lost 0, with 10 bases in between. The CDR3 runs 14 residues. Written as DNA, the CDR3 is TGTGCCAGCAGCCCCGGAAATCCTAACTATGGCTACACCTTC. This encodes CASSPGNPNYGYTF.

This clonotype came up once. This sequence joins TRBV28 and TRBJ2-3; 10 bases are a match to TRBD2. Germline CDR1 is MDHEN and CDR2 is SYDVKM. The CDR3 runs to 14 residues. Trimming at V came to 3 bases and at J to 6 bases, leaving 3 bases not matched to a gene. Written as DNA, the CDR3 is TGTGCCAGCAGTTTTAGCGGGAGGAGGGATACGCAGTATTTT. It yields the protein CASSFSGRRDTQYF.

V and J are TRBV7-9 and TRBJ2-7, with 13 bases that match TRBD2. V gave up 5 bases and J gave up 6 bases; unmatched junction bases: 7. The CDR3 is 15 residues long. The germline gives CDR1 SEHNR, CDR2 FQNEAQ (reference sequence). The CDR3 sequence: CASSEPTSGRSEQYF. The CDR3 nucleotides read TGTGCCAGCAGCGAACCGACTAGCGGGAGGAGCGAGCAGTACTTC.

The chain recombines TRBV2 with TRBJ1-5, with D possibly TRBD1 on 5 matching bases. The CDR3 contains 13 residues. Germline V lookup: CDR1 SNHLY, CDR2 FYNNEI. V lost 10 bases and J lost 5, with 15 bases in between. The CDR3 DNA reads as TGTGCCACATGTCTGACGGGGGATCAGCCCCAGCATTTT. It specifies CATCLTGDQPQHF.

The rearrangement joins TRBV2 to TRBJ1-6, with D perhaps matching TRBD1 (6 bases). The CDR3 sequence is 13 residues long. Germline values: CDR1 SNHLY, CDR2 FYNNEI. The germline V and J ends were trimmed by 5 bases and 9 bases, with 11 bases remaining between them. CDR3 sequence reads: CASSRTETSPLHF. The CDR3, as DNA: TGTGCCAGCAGTCGGACAGAAACTTCACCCCTCCACTTT. The entire variable domain, with the rest obtained from reference TRBV2 and TRBJ1-6, is as follows: EPEVTQTPSHQVTQMGQEVILRCVPISNHLYFYWYRQILGQKVEFLVSFYNNEISEKSEIFDDQFSVERPDGSNFTLKIRSTKLEDSAMYFCASSRTETSPLHFGNGTRLTVT.

About this clonotype: Germline is not matched at one junction end, which may reflect a read error. The chain links TRBV18 to TRBJ2-3, with 8 bases aligning to TRBD1. This CDR3 is 15 amino acids long. The germline V gene has CDR1 KGHSH and CDR2 LQKENI. CDR3: CASSLNRGSTGTQYF. The DNA for the CDR3 is TGTGCCAGCTCTCTCAACAGGGGGAGCACAGGTACGCAGTATTTT.

The V call is TRBV5-1, the J call TRBJ1-6; D is possibly TRBD1 (6 bases). The CDR3 contains 15 residues. V lost 4 bases to trimming and J lost 9 bases, with 17 bases between them. Germline V CDR1 and CDR2: SGHRS, YFSETQ. CDR3 protein: CASSGGQGQASPLHF. DNA for the CDR3: TGCGCCAGCAGCGGGGGCCAGGGGCAGGCTTCACCCCTCCACTTT.

The chain is built from TRBV5-1 and TRBJ2-1; 12 bases agree with TRBD1. CDR1 SGHRS and CDR2 YFSETQ come from the germline V gene. The V segment lost 3 bases and the J segment 7 bases; nucleotides outside the gene matches: 8. The CDR3 is 16 residues long. The chain's CDR3 is CASSSQPGQGANEQFF. The CDR3 DNA follows: TGCGCCAGCAGCTCACAGCCGGGACAGGGGGCAAATGAGCAGTTCTTC.